This entry lists 30 T cell receptor beta chains sequenced from one sample in a study of beta chain features in type 1 diabetes. The antigens of these receptors remain unknown. The sequenced template was cDNA made from the entire isolated RNA. Repertoires were generated with immunoSEQ multiplex PCR, while TCRdb's copy carries only in-frame clones and drops some. The data contain around 300,000 clones, about 15% of them singletons. Regarding the study as a whole: A moderate, significant TCRB CDR3 shortening appeared in type 1 diabetes across four CD4+ subsets.

Sequences were obtained from naive CD4+ T cells from blood. These receptors were obtained from a man in his late teens or twenties with type 1 diabetes.

This chain joins TRBV18 and TRBJ2-7; D perhaps matches TRBD2 (6 bases). Germline V gene sequence: CDR1 KGHSH, CDR2 LQKENI. Trimming stripped 3 bases from V and 1 base from J, with 13 bases between. The CDR3 is 15 amino acids. The CDR3 region has the DNA TGTGCCAGCTCACCGGAGGAGGGGATATCCTACGAGCAGTACTTC. Encoded protein: CASSPEEGISYEQYF.

V usage is TRBV11-3 and J usage is TRBJ2-2, with TRBD1 matching 8 bases. Germline CDR1 SGHNT, CDR2 YENEEA. The CDR3 extends over 15 amino acids. The ends lost 4 bases at V and 4 bases at J; junction bases unmatched: 5. The CDR3: CASSSGQGSTGELFF. CDR3 DNA sequence: TGTGCCAGCAGCTCAGGACAGGGAAGCACCGGGGAGCTGTTTTTT.

The table lists this clone with a few counts. The chain recombines TRBV7-9 with TRBJ1-2, with D possibly matching TRBD1 (5 bases). In germline, CDR1 is SEHNR, CDR2 FQNEAQ (reference sequence). The CDR3 spans 17 residues. Trimming stripped 3 bases from V and 7 bases from J, with 24 bases between. In nucleotides, the CDR3 is TGTGCCAGCAGCTTTGAAATTCTAAGGAACAGGCCAAGTGGCTACACCTTC. It is translated as CASSFEILRNRPSGYTF.

This chain links TRBV28 with TRBJ2-3; 8 bases fit TRBD2. Germline assignment: CDR1 MDHEN and CDR2 SYDVKM. This CDR3 has 12 residues. Here the CDR3 reads CASGTHTDTQYF. CDR3 DNA: TGTGCTAGCGGGACTCACACAGATACGCAGTATTTT.

CDR3 in DNA: TGTGCCAGCAGCCTAAGGACAGGGGGCACAGATACGCAGTATTTT. Residues: CASSLRTGGTDTQYF. The chain carries TRBV5-4 and TRBJ2-3, with 9 positions matching TRBD1. V trimming: 4 bases; J trimming: 1 base; junction bases outside the gene matches: 4. The CDR3 length is 15 residues. Germline values: CDR1 SGHNT, CDR2 YYREEE (reference sequence).

Only a few counts were recorded for this clone. V and J are TRBV6-6 and TRBJ2-7; D is possibly TRBD1 (5 bases). V was trimmed by 6 bases and J by 4 bases, leaving 19 bases between them. Germline-derived CDR1 and CDR2 are MNHNY and SVGAGI (reference sequence). The CDR3 is 15 amino acids. The DNA for the CDR3 is TGTGCCAGCAGCCCTACAGGCTCCTCTGGGTACGAGCAGTACTTC. It translates to CASSPTGSSGYEQYF.

This clone has just a few counts. Other DNA sequences of this sample code for an identical CDR3. The V call is TRBV29-1, the J call TRBJ1-3; the D is unclear. The germline V gene has CDR1 SQVTM and CDR2 ANQGSEA. The CDR3 runs 12 residues. V lost 2 bases to trimming and J lost 0 bases, with 2 bases between them. The CDR3 protein is CSVELSGNTIYF. CDR3 nucleotide sequence: TGCAGCGTTGAACTCTCTGGAAACACCATATATTTT.

The rearrangement joins TRBV6-1 to TRBJ2-3; 10 nucleotides match TRBD2. Germline V gene sequence: CDR1 MNHNS, CDR2 SASEGT. This CDR3 contains 15 residues. V lost 4 bases and J lost 6; bases outside the gene matches: 7. The CDR3 loop is CASSGLAGVADTQYF. Written as DNA, the CDR3 is TGTGCCAGCAGTGGTCTAGCGGGAGTAGCCGATACGCAGTATTTT.

The chain has TRBV29-1 and TRBJ2-1, with unresolved D. V was clipped by 4 bases and J by 2 bases, with 21 bases between them. From germline, CDR1 is SQVTM and CDR2 ANQGSEA. The CDR3 totals 17 residues. The CDR3 spells CSVGSRSRGPPYNEQFF. As DNA, the CDR3 is TGCAGCGTTGGTAGCCGCAGTCGCGGCCCCCCCTACAATGAGCAGTTCTTC.

The rearrangement joins TRBV11-2 to TRBJ2-1; D is unresolved. Germline V gene lookup returns CDR1 SGHAT and CDR2 FQNNGV. The V end was cut by 1 base, the J end by 3 bases, with 4 bases between. The CDR3 totals 13 residues. The CDR3: CASSLGGYNEQFF. Written as DNA, the CDR3 is TGTGCCAGCAGCTTAGGCGGCTACAATGAGCAGTTCTTC.

This clone was seen a few times. V gene TRBV4-3 combines with J gene TRBJ2-1, with 11 bases identical to TRBD2. This CDR3 spans 17 amino acids. CDR1 is LGHNA, CDR2 YSLEER, per germline. V shed 0 bases and J 0 bases; nucleotides not matched to a gene: 1. CDR3 DNA sequence: TGCGCCAGCAGCCAAGACCTAGCGGGGGGCTCCTACAATGAGCAGTTCTTC. Amino acid sequence: CASSQDLAGGSYNEQFF.

This clone occurred a few times. The chain links TRBV5-1 to TRBJ1-1, with a weak D call TRBD1 (5 bases). V was clipped by 1 base and J by 0 bases, with 16 bases between them. Germline assignment: CDR1 SGHRS and CDR2 YFSETQ. This CDR3 comprises 17 residues. The CDR3 loop is CASSLFIGTGMNTEAFF. The CDR3 region has the DNA TGCGCCAGCAGCTTGTTCATAGGTACAGGCATGAACACTGAAGCTTTCTTT.

The rearrangement uses TRBV14 and TRBJ2-3; TRBD1 matches 7 bases. After removal of 3 bases from V and 6 bases from J, the junction contained 12 bases not matched to a gene. Germline values: CDR1 SGHDN, CDR2 FVKESK. The CDR3 sequence is 16 residues long. The CDR3: CASSHRQGLSSDTQYF. The CDR3 nucleotides are TGTGCCAGCAGCCATCGACAGGGATTGTCATCGGATACGCAGTATTTT.

This chain joins TRBV18 and TRBJ2-1; 9 bases are shared with TRBD2. CDR3 length: 17 amino acids. Losses at the gene ends were 0 bases for V and 7 bases for J; bases not matched to a gene: 10. Germline CDR1 is KGHSH and CDR2 is LQKENI. The DNA of the CDR3 is TGTGCCAGCTCACCACCGTTTCTAGCGGGGAGAAGTAATGAGCAGTTCTTC. Translation: CASSPPFLAGRSNEQFF. The full variable domain, its missing parts supplied by reference TRBV18 and TRBJ2-1, is NAGVMQNPRHLVRRRGQEARLRCSPMKGHSHVYWYRQLPEEGLKFMVYLQKENIIDESGMPKERFSAEFPKEGPSILRIQQVVRGDSAAYFCASSPPFLAGRSNEQFFGPGTRLTVL.

The rearrangement joins TRBV5-1 to TRBJ2-5; 9 bases line up with TRBD1. Germline assignment: CDR1 SGHRS and CDR2 YFSETQ. The CDR3 runs 16 residues. V lost 2 bases, J lost 5 bases, and 10 bases stayed unmatched. The CDR3 loop reads CASSFRTGTGRETQYF. CDR3 sequence (DNA): TGCGCCAGCAGCTTTCGTACGGGGACAGGGAGGGAGACCCAGTACTTC.

This clone was observed a few times. The chain has TRBV7-6 and TRBJ2-1; 7 nucleotides align to TRBD1. This CDR3 region has 16 residues. Looked up from germline, CDR1 is SGHVS and CDR2 is FNYEAQ. V shed 1 base, J shed 2 bases, and the junction held 5 bases outside the gene matches. CDR3: CASSLGRQGPYNEQFF. The CDR3 nucleotides read TGTGCCAGCAGCTTAGGTCGACAGGGCCCCTACAATGAGCAGTTCTTC.

The genes are TRBV5-1 and TRBJ2-3; 12 bases are a match to TRBD2. Germline V gene data show CDR1 as SGHRS and CDR2 as YFSETQ. The trim removed 7 bases at V and 2 bases at J, leaving 2 bases unmatched. The CDR3 contains 14 residues. The DNA for the CDR3 is TGCGCCAGCGGGACTAGCGGGCCCACAGATACGCAGTATTTT. This codes for CASGTSGPTDTQYF.

In its sample, this clone was seen a few times. The chain links TRBV29-1 to TRBJ1-1, with 12 bases lining up with TRBD1. This CDR3 has 14 amino acids. Germline lookup yields CDR1 SQVTM and CDR2 ANQGSEA. J gave up 0 bases and V 6 bases, and 2 bases lay outside the gene matches. The chain's CDR3 is CSVGQGAMNTEAFF. The CDR3 DNA sequence: TGCAGCGTGGGACAGGGGGCGATGAACACTGAAGCTTTCTTT.

The genes are TRBV25-1 and TRBJ1-5; 7 bases align to TRBD1. Germline V lookup: CDR1 MGHDK, CDR2 SYGVNS. V was pared by 2 bases and J by 8 bases, with 9 bases of the junction left unmatched. The CDR3 length is 15 residues. DNA for the CDR3: TGTGCCAGCAGTGAAGGACAGGTCCAAAACGAGCCCCAGCATTTT. This encodes CASSEGQVQNEPQHF.

The J gene is TRBJ1-3, the V gene TRBV4-2, with 9 bases fitting TRBD1. The CDR3 has 16 residues. V lost 1 base, J lost 0 bases, and 1 base stayed unmatched. CDR1 and CDR2 from the germline V gene are LGHNA and YNFKEQ. CDR3 bases: TGTGCCAGCAGCCAAGGGGACAGGGCCTCTGGAAACACCATATATTTT. It is translated as CASSQGDRASGNTIYF.

This chain joins TRBV23-1 and TRBJ1-5; 8 bases agree with TRBD1. TRBV23-1 is noted as an ORF with a role that remains uncertain. V lost 6 bases to trimming and J lost 1 base; unmatched junction nucleotides: 5. The CDR3 spans 15 residues. CDR3 DNA sequence: TGCGCCAGCAGGCGGACAGGGACGAGCAATCAGCCCCAGCATTTT. It translates to CASRRTGTSNQPQHF.

This clone was observed a handful of times. The rearrangement joins TRBV2 to TRBJ2-5; 7 bases map to TRBD1. Germline CDR1 reads SNHLY; CDR2 reads FYNNEI. V lost 6 bases to trimming and J lost 5 bases; unmatched junction nucleotides: 12. The CDR3 spans 15 residues. The DNA of the CDR3 is TGTGCCAGCAGCTCGAGACAGGGATGGGCGGAGACCCAGTACTTC. The encoded protein is CASSSRQGWAETQYF.

This clone was seen only a few times. The chain recombines TRBV6-1 with TRBJ2-5; D not certain. This CDR3 contains 12 residues. CDR1 is MNHNS and CDR2 is SASEGT in the germline V gene. Trimming took off 7 bases at V and 2 bases at J, with 8 bases between the two ends. CDR3: CASTADQETQYF. In nucleotides, the CDR3 is TGTGCCAGCACGGCGGATCAAGAGACCCAGTACTTC.

This chain connects TRBV28 to TRBJ1-2, with a possible D match to TRBD1 (5 bases). This CDR3 spans 12 amino acids. V lost 8 bases to trimming and J lost 5 bases, with 12 bases between them. Germline CDR1 reads MDHEN; CDR2 reads SYDVKM. The CDR3 DNA follows: TGTGCCAGCTCCTTGGGGCAGTATGGCTACACCTTC. It yields the protein CASSLGQYGYTF.

This clone was seen only a few times. The chain joins TRBV28 to TRBJ2-5; 8 nucleotides match TRBD1. The CDR3 runs 13 residues. Germline CDR1 is MDHEN and CDR2 is SYDVKM. V lost 5 bases to trimming and J lost 4 bases; unmatched junction nucleotides: 3. The CDR3 bases are TGTGCCAGCAGTCCAGGGGGCCTAGAGACCCAGTACTTC. Translating gives CASSPGGLETQYF.

The gene calls are TRBV5-1 and TRBJ2-3, with a tentative D call TRBD2 (6 bases). CDR1 is SGHRS, CDR2 YFSETQ, per germline. The CDR3 covers 13 residues. V was clipped by 2 bases and J by 4 bases, with 8 bases between them. The DNA of the CDR3 is TGCGCCAGCAGCTTCTCGGGGGCAGATACGCAGTATTTT. Translation gives CASSFSGADTQYF.

This chain joins TRBV18 and TRBJ2-7; 8 bases line up with TRBD1. The CDR3 consists of 15 residues. The V gene end was trimmed by 3 bases and the J gene end by 1 base; junction bases not matched to a gene: 5. Germline V gene lookup returns CDR1 KGHSH and CDR2 LQKENI. CDR3: CASSPDRAVSYEQYF. The CDR3, as DNA: TGTGCCAGCTCACCGGACAGGGCTGTTTCCTACGAGCAGTACTTC.

This chain links TRBV18 with TRBJ2-7, with D tentatively TRBD2 (5 bases). CDR1 and CDR2 (germline): KGHSH, LQKENI. Trimming left V 6 bases short and J 7 bases short, with 16 bases between. CDR3 length equals 13 residues. In DNA, the CDR3 is TGTGCCAGCTCCCCGCCCTTGACGGGAGAGCAGTACTTC. Translating gives CASSPPLTGEQYF. Supplemented by reference TRBV18 and TRBJ2-7, the full variable domain reads NAGVMQNPRHLVRRRGQEARLRCSPMKGHSHVYWYRQLPEEGLKFMVYLQKENIIDESGMPKERFSAEFPKEGPSILRIQQVVRGDSAAYFCASSPPLTGEQYFGPGTRLTVT.

This clone appeared a few times. V usage is TRBV5-1 and J usage is TRBJ2-7; D might be TRBD2 (6 bases). Trimming removed 4 bases from V and 7 bases from J, with 12 bases in between. Germline V gene lookup returns CDR1 SGHRS and CDR2 YFSETQ. The CDR3 runs to 12 residues. The CDR3 coding sequence is TGCGCCAGCAGCATGAACCGGGGGGAGCAGTACTTC. It yields the protein CASSMNRGEQYF.

In its sample, this clone was seen a few times. The chain employs TRBV6-1 and TRBJ2-7, with no clear D. This CDR3 has 12 amino acids. CDR1 MNHNS and CDR2 SASEGT come from the germline V gene. The V end was cut by 8 bases, the J end by 3 bases, with 11 bases between. The CDR3 DNA sequence: TGTGCCAGCTCTTCTGGGCACTACGAGCAGTACTTC. This gives the protein CASSSGHYEQYF.